Listed below are T cell receptor beta chains from one sample, sequenced in a study of blood T cell repertoires in COVID-19. Only in-frame clones appear in the TCRdb table, and some are missing; sequencing was by immunoSEQ multiplex PCR. The sample yields about 95,000 clones, under 90% seen once. The sequencing input was peripheral blood. Every receptor here comes from a man aged 55 to 70 with COVID-19, enrolled during active disease. The CDR3 runs from the conserved cysteine through the conserved F or W. Each record gives: CDR3 DNA, CDR3 protein, clone size, V gene, CDR3 length, J gene, D gene. The D gene is left open where the match is weak. Clone size is given for some rows only: seen once, a few or many times, or a class if the clone is expanded.

TGTGCCAGCAGCAATACAGGGGGCTCTGGAAACACCATATATTTT	CASSNTGGSGNTIYF	-	TRBV7-3	15	TRBJ1-3	TRBD1
TGTGCCAGCTCACCGGGAGGGACAGGCAGCAACGAGCAGTACTTC	CASSPGGTGSNEQYF	-	TRBV18	15	TRBJ2-7	-
TGTGCCAGCAGCCTAGGGTGGCTTTCCTACGAGCAGTACTTC	CASSLGWLSYEQYF	few	TRBV11-2	14	TRBJ2-7	-
TGTGCCAGCAGCCCCGGACGGCGGGATCAAGAGACCCAGTACTTC	CASSPGRRDQETQYF	-	TRBV3-1/TRBV3-2	15	TRBJ2-5	-
TGTGCCACCAGTGACCCTGATCAGCCCCAGCATTTT	CATSDPDQPQHF	-	TRBV24-1	12	TRBJ1-5	-
TGTGCCAGCAGCCTCGGCAAGGGACACAACTACTACGAGCAGTACTTC	CASSLGKGHNYYEQYF	-	TRBV7-9	16	TRBJ2-7	-
TGCGCCAGCAGCTTCACGGGGGGTTGGACTCAGCCCCAGCATTTT	CASSFTGGWTQPQHF	-	TRBV5-1	15	TRBJ1-5	-
TGTGCCAGAAGCTTGGCAGGGAGGGGAAGGTCACCCCTCCACTTT	CARSLAGRGRSPLHF	-	TRBV5-3	15	TRBJ1-6	-
TGTGCCAGCAGGGACTTGGGACAAGACTACGAGCAGTACTTC	CASRDLGQDYEQYF	-	TRBV6-5	14	TRBJ2-7	-
TGTGCCAGCAGCTTCGGGGGAAACACCATATATTTT	CASSFGGNTIYF	-	TRBV7-9	12	TRBJ1-3	-
TGTGCCAGCAGCTTGCAAGTTAGCACTGAAGCTTTCTTT	CASSLQVSTEAFF	-	TRBV5-5	13	TRBJ1-1	-
TGTGCCAGCAGCCGGGGCGCTAATGAAAAACTGTTTTTT	CASSRGANEKLFF	-	TRBV14	13	TRBJ1-4	-
TGTGCCACCAGCGCGACTAGCGGGAGCTATTACAATGAGCAGTTCTTC	CATSATSGSYYNEQFF	-	TRBV24-1	16	TRBJ2-1	TRBD2
TGTGCTAGTGCCCTTTACACCCCCTTTAGCGGGAGGGTAGATGAGCAGTTCTTC	CASALYTPFSGRVDEQFF	-	TRBV12-5	18	TRBJ2-1	TRBD2
TGTGCCAGCACAAAAGGCCCAGGGTATGAGCAGTTCTTC	CASTKGPGYEQFF	-	TRBV2	13	TRBJ2-1	-
TGCAGCGTTCGCGGCATGGAGAACACAGATACGCAGTATTTT	CSVRGMENTDTQYF	-	TRBV29-1	14	TRBJ2-3	-
TGTGCCAGCAGTGAAGGCAGAACAAACACCGGGGAGCTGTTTTTT	CASSEGRTNTGELFF	-	TRBV2	15	TRBJ2-2	-
TGTGCCAGCAGACCCTGGGGCAGGATGGTGGACACTGAAGCTTTCTTT	CASRPWGRMVDTEAFF	-	TRBV11-1	16	TRBJ1-1	-
TGTGCCAGCAGTTTAGGGACAGACAATCAGCCCCAGCATTTT	CASSLGTDNQPQHF	-	TRBV6-5	14	TRBJ1-5	TRBD1
TGCAGCGGGCGGGTTAACTACGAGCAGTACTTC	CSGRVNYEQYF	-	TRBV29-1	11	TRBJ2-7	-
TGCAGCGTAAACCGGGACTCCGGCTCCTACGAGCAGTACTTC	CSVNRDSGSYEQYF	-	TRBV29-1	14	TRBJ2-7	-